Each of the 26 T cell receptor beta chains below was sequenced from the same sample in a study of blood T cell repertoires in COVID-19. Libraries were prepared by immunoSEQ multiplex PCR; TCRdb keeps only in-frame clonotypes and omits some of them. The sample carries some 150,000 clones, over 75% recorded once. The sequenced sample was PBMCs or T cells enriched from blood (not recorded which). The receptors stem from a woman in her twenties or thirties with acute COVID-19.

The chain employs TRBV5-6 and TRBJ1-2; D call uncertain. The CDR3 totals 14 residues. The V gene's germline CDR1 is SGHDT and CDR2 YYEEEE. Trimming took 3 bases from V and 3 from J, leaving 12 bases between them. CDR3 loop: CASSSTRVDYGYTF. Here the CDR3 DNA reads TGTGCCAGCAGCTCCACGCGCGTGGACTATGGCTACACCTTC. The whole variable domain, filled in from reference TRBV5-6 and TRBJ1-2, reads DAGVTQSPTHLIKTRGQQVTLRCSPKSGHDTVSWYQQALGQGPQFIFQYYEEEERQRGNFPDRFSGHQFPNYSSELNVNALLLGDSALYLCASSSTRVDYGYTFGSGTRLTVV.

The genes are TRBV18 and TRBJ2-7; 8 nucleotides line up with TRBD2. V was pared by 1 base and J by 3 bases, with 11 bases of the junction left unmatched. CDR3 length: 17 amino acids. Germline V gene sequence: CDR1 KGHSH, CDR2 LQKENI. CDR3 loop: CASSPLTGTSFNYEQYF. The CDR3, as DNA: TGTGCCAGCTCACCACTTACTGGGACTAGTTTCAACTACGAGCAGTACTTC.

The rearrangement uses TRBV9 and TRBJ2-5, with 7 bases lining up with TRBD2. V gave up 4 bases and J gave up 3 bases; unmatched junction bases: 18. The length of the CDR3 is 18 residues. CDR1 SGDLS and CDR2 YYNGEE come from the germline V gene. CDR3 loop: CASSQATLAEEAEETQYF. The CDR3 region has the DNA TGTGCCAGCAGCCAAGCTACCCTAGCGGAGGAAGCGGAAGAGACCCAGTACTTC.

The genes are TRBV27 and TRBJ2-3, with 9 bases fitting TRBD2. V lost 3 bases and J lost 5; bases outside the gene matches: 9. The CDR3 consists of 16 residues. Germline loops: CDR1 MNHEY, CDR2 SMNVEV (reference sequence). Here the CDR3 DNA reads TGTGCCAGCAGTTTTTTAGCGGGAGATTATGGAGATACGCAGTATTTT. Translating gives CASSFLAGDYGDTQYF.

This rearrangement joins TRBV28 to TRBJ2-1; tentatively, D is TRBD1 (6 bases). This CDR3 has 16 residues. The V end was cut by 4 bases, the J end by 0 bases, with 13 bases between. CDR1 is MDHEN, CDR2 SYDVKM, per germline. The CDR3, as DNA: TGTGCCAGCAGTTCACAGGGATGGTACTCCTACAATGAGCAGTTCTTC. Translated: CASSSQGWYSYNEQFF.

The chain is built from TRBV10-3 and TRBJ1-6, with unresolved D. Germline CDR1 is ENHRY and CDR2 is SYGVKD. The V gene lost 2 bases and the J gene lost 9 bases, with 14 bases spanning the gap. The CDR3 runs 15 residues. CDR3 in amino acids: CAISEGVGSGSPLHF. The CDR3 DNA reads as TGTGCCATCAGTGAGGGTGTTGGTTCGGGTTCACCCCTCCACTTT.

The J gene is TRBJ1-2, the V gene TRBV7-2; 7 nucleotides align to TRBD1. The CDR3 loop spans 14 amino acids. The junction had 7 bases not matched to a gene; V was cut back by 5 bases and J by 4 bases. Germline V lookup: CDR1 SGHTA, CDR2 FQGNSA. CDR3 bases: TGTGCCAGCAGCATAGGGACAGCTCCCTATGGCTACACCTTC. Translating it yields CASSIGTAPYGYTF.

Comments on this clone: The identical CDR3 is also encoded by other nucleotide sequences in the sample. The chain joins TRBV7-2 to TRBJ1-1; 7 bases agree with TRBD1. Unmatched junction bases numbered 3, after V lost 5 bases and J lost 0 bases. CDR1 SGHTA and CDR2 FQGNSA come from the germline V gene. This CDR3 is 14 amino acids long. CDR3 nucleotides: TGTGCCAGCAGCCTGGACAGGCTGAACACTGAAGCTTTCTTT. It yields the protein CASSLDRLNTEAFF.

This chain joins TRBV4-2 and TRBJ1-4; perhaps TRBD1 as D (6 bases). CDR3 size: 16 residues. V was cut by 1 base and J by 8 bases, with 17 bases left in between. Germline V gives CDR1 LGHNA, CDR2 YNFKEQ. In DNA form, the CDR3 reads TGTGCCAGCAGCCAAGTGGGGGGGCAGGGATTGGAAAAACTGTTTTTT. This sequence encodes CASSQVGGQGLEKLFF.

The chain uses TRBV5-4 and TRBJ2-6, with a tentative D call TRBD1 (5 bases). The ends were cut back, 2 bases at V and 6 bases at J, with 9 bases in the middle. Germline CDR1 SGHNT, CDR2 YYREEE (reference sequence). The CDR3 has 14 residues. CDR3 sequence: CASSFPREANVLTF. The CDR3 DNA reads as TGTGCCAGCAGCTTCCCCAGGGAGGCCAACGTCCTGACTTTC.

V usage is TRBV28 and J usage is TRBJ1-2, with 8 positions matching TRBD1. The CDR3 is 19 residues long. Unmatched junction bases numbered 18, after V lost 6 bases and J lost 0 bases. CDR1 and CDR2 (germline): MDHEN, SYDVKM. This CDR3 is CASSSILSRDRSSNYGYTF. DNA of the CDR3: TGTGCCAGCAGCTCAATTCTTAGCCGGGACAGGAGTTCTAACTATGGCTACACCTTC.

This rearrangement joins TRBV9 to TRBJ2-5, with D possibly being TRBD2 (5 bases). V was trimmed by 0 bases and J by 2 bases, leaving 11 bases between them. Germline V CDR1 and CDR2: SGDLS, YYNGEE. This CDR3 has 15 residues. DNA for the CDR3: TGTGCCAGCAGCGTAGGGGGTACTAGACAAGAGACCCAGTACTTC. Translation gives CASSVGGTRQETQYF.

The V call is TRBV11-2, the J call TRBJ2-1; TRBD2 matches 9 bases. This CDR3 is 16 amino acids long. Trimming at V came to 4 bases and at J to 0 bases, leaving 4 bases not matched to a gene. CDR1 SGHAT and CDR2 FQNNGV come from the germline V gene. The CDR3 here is CASSYPAGGSYNEQFF. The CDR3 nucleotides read TGTGCCAGCAGCTACCCAGCGGGAGGCTCCTACAATGAGCAGTTCTTC.

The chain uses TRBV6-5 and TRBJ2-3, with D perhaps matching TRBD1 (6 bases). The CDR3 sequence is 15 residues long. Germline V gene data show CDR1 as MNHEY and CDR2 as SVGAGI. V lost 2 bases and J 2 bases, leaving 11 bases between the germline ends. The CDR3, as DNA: TGTGCCAGCAGTTACCAGGGGCTGCCCACAGATACGCAGTATTTT. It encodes CASSYQGLPTDTQYF.

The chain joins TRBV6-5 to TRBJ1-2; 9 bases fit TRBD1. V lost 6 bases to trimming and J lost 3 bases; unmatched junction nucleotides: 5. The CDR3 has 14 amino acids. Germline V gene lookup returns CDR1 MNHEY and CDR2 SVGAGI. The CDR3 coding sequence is TGTGCCAGCAGAACGGGACAGGGCCACTATGGCTACACCTTC. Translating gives CASRTGQGHYGYTF.

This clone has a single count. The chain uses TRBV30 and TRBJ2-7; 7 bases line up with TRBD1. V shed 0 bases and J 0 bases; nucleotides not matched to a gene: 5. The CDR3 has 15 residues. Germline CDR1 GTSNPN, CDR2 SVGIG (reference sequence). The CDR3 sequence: CAWSVGQGVSYEQYF. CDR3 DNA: TGTGCCTGGAGTGTAGGCCAGGGGGTCTCCTACGAGCAGTACTTC.

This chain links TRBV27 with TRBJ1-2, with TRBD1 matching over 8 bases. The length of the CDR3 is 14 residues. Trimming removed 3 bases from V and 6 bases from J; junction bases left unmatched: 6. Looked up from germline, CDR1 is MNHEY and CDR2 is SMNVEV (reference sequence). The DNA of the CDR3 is TGTGCCAGCAGTTTCACGGACAGGGCGGATGGCTACACCTTC. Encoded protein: CASSFTDRADGYTF.

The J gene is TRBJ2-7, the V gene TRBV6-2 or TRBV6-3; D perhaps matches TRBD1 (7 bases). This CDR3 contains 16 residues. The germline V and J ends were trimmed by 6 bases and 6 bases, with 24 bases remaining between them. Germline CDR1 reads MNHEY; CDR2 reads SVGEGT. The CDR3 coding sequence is TGTGCCAGCAGCCTCCTCCCAGGGGGGTGGTCAGGCGAGCAGTACTTC. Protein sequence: CASSLLPGGWSGEQYF.

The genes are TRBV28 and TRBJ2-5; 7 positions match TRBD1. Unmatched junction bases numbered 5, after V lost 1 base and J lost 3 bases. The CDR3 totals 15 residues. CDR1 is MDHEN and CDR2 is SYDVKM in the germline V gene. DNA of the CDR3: TGTGCCAGCAGTTTATACAGGGGCGAGGAAGAGACCCAGTACTTC. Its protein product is CASSLYRGEEETQYF.

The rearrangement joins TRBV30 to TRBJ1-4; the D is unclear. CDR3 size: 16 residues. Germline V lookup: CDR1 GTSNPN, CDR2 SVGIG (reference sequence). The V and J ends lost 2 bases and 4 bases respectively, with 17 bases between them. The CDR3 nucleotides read TGTGCCTGGAGTCGAGGAAGTGTGCAGTTTAATGAAAAACTGTTTTTT. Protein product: CAWSRGSVQFNEKLFF.

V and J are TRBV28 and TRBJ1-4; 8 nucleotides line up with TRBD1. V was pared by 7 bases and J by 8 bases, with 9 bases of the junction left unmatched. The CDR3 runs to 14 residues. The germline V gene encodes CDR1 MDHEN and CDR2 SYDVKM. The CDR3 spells CASNFQGAGEKLFF. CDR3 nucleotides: TGTGCCAGCAACTTTCAGGGGGCAGGGGAAAAACTGTTTTTT.

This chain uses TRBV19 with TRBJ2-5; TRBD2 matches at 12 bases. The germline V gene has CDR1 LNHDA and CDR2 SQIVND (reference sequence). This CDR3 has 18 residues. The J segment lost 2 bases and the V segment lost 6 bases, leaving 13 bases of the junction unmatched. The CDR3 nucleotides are TGTGCCAGTAGCCCCATAGGGACTAGCGGGTACCCACAAGAGACCCAGTACTTC. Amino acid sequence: CASSPIGTSGYPQETQYF.

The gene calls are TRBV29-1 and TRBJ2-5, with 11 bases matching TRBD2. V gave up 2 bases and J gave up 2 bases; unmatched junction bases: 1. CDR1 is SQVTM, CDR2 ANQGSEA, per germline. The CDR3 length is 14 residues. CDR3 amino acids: CSVELAGGQETQYF. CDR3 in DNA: TGCAGCGTTGAACTAGCGGGGGGTCAAGAGACCCAGTACTTC.

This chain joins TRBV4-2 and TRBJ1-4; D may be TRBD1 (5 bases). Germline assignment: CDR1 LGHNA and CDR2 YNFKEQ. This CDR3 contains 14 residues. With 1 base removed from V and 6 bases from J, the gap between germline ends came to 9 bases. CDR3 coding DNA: TGTGCCAGCAGCCAAGCATGGGGGGATGAAAAACTGTTTTTT. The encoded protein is CASSQAWGDEKLFF.

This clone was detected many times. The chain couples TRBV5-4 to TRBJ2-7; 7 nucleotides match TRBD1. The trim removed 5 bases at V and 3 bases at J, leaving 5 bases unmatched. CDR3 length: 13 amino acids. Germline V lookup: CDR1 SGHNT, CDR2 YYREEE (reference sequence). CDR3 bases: TGTGCCAGCAGGTTCCGGGACAGCTACGAGCAGTACTTC. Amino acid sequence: CASRFRDSYEQYF.

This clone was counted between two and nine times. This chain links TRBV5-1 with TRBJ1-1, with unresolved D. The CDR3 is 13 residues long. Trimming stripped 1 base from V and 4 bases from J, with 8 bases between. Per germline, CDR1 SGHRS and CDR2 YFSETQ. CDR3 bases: TGCGCCAGCAGCTTGCCGTCGAGCACTGAAGCTTTCTTT. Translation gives CASSLPSSTEAFF.